The 6 T cell receptor beta chains presented below share a single source sample, sequenced in a study of shared T cell receptors in the human thymus. The data were produced by immunoSEQ multiplex PCR, yet TCRdb's version contains in-frame clones alone and is incomplete. The sample records more than 550,000 clones, 80% to 90% being singletons. A further study also used this sample, focusing on human thymus T cells.

Sequenced sample: thymocytes. The receptors come from a boy under two years old with a congenital heart defect.

The rearrangement uses TRBV5-1 and TRBJ2-5; no clear D gene. CDR3 length: 13 amino acids. Germline CDR1 SGHRS, CDR2 YFSETQ. V lost 1 base and J 5 bases, leaving 9 bases between the germline ends. The CDR3 is CASSLRSGETQYF. CDR3 nucleotide sequence: TGCGCCAGCAGCTTGCGGTCCGGGGAGACCCAGTACTTC.

As for this clone: Additional DNA sequences in this sample encode the identical CDR3. This rearrangement joins TRBV18 to TRBJ1-5; a weak D match, TRBD1 (6 bases). In germline, CDR1 is KGHSH, CDR2 LQKENI. V lost 3 bases to trimming and J lost 7 bases, with 7 bases between them. This CDR3 comprises 12 residues. The CDR3 DNA sequence: TGTGCCAGCTCACCCAGGGGCCAGCCCCAGCATTTT. It codes for CASSPRGQPQHF.

This chain connects TRBV6-5 to TRBJ2-1; 8 bases match TRBD2. CDR3 length equals 13 residues. Germline values: CDR1 MNHEY, CDR2 SVGAGI. CDR3 region: CAIGGGVYNEQFF. DNA of the CDR3: TGTGCTATCGGGGGGGGCGTTTACAATGAGCAGTTCTTC.

The rearrangement uses TRBV7-9 and TRBJ2-7; TRBD2 matches 12 bases. Germline CDR1 SEHNR, CDR2 FQNEAQ (reference sequence). The CDR3 spans 16 residues. V shed 1 base and J 3 bases; nucleotides not matched to a gene: 4. This CDR3 is CASSLGLLAGGYEQYF. The CDR3 nucleotides are TGTGCCAGCAGCTTAGGGCTACTAGCGGGGGGCTACGAGCAGTACTTC.

This chain links TRBV27 with TRBJ2-5; 8 nucleotides match TRBD1. The CDR3 has 15 residues. The V segment lost 6 bases and the J segment 2 bases; nucleotides outside the gene matches: 8. Germline loops: CDR1 MNHEY, CDR2 SMNVEV (reference sequence). The CDR3 nucleotides read TGTGCCAGCAGCACGGACAGGGCCTATCAAGAGACCCAGTACTTC. This codes for CASSTDRAYQETQYF.

This clone came up a few times. The chain links TRBV7-9 to TRBJ1-5; maybe TRBD1 (5 bases). Germline assignment: CDR1 SEHNR and CDR2 FQNEAQ (reference sequence). V lost 3 bases and J 3 bases, leaving 12 bases between the germline ends. The CDR3 extends over 15 amino acids. CDR3 sequence (DNA): TGTGCCAGCAGCTTCGGGGACTTGCACAATCAGCCCCAGCATTTT. Protein: CASSFGDLHNQPQHF.